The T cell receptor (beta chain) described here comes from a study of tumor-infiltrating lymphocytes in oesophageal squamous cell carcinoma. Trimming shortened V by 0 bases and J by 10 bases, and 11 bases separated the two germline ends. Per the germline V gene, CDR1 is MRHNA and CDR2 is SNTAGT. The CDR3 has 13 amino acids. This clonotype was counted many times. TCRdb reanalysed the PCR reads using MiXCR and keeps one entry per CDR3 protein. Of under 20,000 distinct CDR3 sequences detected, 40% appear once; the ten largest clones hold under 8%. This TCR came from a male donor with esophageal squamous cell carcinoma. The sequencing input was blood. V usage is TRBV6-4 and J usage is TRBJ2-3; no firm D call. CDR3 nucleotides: TGTGCCAGCAGTGACTCGAAGGGTTCCGCGCAGTATTTT. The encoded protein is CASSDSKGSAQYF.